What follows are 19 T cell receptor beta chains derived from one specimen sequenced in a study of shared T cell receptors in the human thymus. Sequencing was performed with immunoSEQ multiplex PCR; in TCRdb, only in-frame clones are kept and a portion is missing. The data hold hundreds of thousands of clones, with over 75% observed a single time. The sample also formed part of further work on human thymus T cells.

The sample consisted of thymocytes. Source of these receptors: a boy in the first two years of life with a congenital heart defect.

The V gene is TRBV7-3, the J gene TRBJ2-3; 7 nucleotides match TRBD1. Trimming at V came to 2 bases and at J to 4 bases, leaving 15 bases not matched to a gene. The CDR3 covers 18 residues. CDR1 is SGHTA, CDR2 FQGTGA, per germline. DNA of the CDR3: TGTGCCAGCAGCTTAGCGGCCCGCGTAGGGGGCGATTCAGATACGCAGTATTTT. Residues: CASSLAARVGGDSDTQYF.

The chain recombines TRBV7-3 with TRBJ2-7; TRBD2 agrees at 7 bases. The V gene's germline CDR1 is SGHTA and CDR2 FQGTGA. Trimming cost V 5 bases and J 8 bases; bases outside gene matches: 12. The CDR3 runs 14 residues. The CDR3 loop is CASSLGGGPGKQYF. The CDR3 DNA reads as TGTGCCAGCAGCCTGGGGGGAGGGCCTGGAAAGCAGTACTTC.

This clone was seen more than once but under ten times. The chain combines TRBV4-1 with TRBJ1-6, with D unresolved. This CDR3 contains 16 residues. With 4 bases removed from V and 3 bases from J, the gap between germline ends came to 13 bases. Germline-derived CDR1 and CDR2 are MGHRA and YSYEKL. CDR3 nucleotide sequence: TGCGCCAGCAGCCCCAAACGACTGGTCTATAATTCACCCCTCCACTTT. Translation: CASSPKRLVYNSPLHF.

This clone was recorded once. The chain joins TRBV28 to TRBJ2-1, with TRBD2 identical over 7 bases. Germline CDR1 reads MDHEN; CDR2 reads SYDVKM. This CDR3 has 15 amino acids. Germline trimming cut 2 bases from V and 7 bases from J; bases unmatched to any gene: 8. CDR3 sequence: CASSLIMGGRNEQFF. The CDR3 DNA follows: TGTGCCAGCAGTTTAATAATGGGAGGGCGAAATGAGCAGTTCTTC.

CDR3 loop: CASSLGKGNYGYTF. CDR3 bases: TGTGCCAGCAGCTTAGGGAAGGGGAACTATGGCTACACCTTC. This chain connects TRBV7-9 to TRBJ1-2; possibly TRBD1 for D (5 bases). Trimming took off 1 base at V and 2 bases at J, with 8 bases between the two ends. CDR1 SEHNR and CDR2 FQNEAQ come from the germline V gene (reference sequence). The CDR3 extends over 14 amino acids.

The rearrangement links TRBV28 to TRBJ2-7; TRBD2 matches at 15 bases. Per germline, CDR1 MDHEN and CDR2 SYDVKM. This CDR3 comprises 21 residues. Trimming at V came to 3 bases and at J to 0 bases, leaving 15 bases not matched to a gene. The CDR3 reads CASSFRIPGLAGGKLSYEQYF. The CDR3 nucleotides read TGTGCCAGCAGTTTTAGGATCCCTGGACTAGCGGGGGGGAAACTCTCCTACGAGCAGTACTTC. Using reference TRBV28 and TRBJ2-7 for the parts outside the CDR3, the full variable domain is DVKVTQSSRYLVKRTGEKVFLECVQDMDHENMFWYRQDPGLGLRLIYFSYDVKMKEKGDIPEGYSVSREKKERFSLILESASTNQTSMYLCASSFRIPGLAGGKLSYEQYFGPGTRLTVT.

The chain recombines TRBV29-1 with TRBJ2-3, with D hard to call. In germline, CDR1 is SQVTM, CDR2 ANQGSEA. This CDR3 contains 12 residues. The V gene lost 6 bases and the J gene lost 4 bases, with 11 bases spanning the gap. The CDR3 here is CSVYRLADTQYF. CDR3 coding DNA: TGCAGCGTATACCGACTCGCAGATACGCAGTATTTT.

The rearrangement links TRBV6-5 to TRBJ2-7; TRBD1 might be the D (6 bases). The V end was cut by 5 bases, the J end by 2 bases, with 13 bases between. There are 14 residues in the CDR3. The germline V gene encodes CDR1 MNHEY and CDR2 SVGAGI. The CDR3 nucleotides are TGTGCCAGCAGTAAACGGACAGCTACCTACGAGCAGTACTTC. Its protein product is CASSKRTATYEQYF.

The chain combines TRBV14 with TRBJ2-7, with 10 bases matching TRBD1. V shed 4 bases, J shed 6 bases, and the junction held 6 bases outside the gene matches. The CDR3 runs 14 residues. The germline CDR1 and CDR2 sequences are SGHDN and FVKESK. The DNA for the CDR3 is TGTGCCAGCAGCCCCCGGGACAGGGGAGGCGAGCAGTACTTC. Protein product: CASSPRDRGGEQYF.

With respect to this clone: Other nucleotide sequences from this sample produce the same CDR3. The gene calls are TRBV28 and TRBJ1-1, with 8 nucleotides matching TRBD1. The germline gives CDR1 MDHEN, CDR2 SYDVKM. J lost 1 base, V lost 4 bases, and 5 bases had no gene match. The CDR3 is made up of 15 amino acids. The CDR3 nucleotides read TGTGCCAGCAGTTCCCGGACAGGGTGGAACACTGAAGCTTTCTTT. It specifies CASSSRTGWNTEAFF.

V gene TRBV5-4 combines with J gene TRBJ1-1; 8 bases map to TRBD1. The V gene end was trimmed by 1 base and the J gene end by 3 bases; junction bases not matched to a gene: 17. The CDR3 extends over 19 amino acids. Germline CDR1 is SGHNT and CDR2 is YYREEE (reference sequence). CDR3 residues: CASSLKNGQGLPPYTEAFF. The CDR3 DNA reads TGTGCCAGCAGCTTGAAGAATGGACAGGGACTACCTCCCTACACTGAAGCTTTCTTT.

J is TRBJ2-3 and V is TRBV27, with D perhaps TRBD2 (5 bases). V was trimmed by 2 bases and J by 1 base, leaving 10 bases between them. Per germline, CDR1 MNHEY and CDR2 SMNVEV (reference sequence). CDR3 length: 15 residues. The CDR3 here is CASSLGGCGTDTQYF. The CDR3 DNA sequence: TGTGCCAGCAGTTTAGGCGGGTGTGGCACAGATACGCAGTATTTT.

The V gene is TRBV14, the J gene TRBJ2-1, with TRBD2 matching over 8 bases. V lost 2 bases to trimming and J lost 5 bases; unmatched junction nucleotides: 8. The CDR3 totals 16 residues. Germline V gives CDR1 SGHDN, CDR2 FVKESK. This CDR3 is CASSQLREAAHNEQFF. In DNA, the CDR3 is TGTGCCAGCAGCCAATTGCGGGAGGCTGCCCACAATGAGCAGTTCTTC.

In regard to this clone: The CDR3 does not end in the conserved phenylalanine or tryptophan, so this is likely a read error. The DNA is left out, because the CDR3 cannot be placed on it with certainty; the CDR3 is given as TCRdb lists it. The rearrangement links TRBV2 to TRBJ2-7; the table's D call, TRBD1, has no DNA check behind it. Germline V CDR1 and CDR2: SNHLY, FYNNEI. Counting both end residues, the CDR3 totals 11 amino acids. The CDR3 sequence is CASIFGPDIFD.

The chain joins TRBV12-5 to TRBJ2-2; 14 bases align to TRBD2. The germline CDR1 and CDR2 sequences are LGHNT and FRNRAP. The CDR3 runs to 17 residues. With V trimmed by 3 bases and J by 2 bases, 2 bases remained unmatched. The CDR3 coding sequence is TGTGCTAGTGGTTTCGGACTAGCGGGAGGTAACACCGGGGAGCTGTTTTTT. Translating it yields CASGFGLAGGNTGELFF.

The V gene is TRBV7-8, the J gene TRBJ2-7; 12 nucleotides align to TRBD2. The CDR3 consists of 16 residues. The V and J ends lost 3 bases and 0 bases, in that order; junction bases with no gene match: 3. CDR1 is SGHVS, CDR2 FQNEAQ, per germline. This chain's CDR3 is CASSFGTSGFSYEQYF. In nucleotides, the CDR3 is TGTGCCAGCAGCTTTGGGACTAGCGGGTTCTCCTACGAGCAGTACTTC.

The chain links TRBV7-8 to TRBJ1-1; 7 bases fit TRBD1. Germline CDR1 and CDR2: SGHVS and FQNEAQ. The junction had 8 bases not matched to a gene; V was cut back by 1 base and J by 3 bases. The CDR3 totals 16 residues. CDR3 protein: CASSLVRGRGDTEAFF. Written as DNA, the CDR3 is TGTGCCAGCAGCTTAGTTAGGGGCAGGGGGGACACTGAAGCTTTCTTT.

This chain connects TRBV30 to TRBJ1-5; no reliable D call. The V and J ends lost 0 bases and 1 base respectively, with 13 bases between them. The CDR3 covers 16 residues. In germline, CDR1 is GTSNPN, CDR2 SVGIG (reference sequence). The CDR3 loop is CAWSVSTPGSNQPQHF. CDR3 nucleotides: TGTGCCTGGAGTGTAAGTACGCCGGGGAGCAATCAGCCCCAGCATTTT.

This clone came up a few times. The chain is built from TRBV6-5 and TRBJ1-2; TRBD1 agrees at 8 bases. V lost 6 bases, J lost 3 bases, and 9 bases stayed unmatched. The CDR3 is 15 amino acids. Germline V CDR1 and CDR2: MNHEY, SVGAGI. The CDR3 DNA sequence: TGTGCCAGCAGCCACGGACAGGGCTCTTACTATGGCTACACCTTC. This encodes CASSHGQGSYYGYTF.